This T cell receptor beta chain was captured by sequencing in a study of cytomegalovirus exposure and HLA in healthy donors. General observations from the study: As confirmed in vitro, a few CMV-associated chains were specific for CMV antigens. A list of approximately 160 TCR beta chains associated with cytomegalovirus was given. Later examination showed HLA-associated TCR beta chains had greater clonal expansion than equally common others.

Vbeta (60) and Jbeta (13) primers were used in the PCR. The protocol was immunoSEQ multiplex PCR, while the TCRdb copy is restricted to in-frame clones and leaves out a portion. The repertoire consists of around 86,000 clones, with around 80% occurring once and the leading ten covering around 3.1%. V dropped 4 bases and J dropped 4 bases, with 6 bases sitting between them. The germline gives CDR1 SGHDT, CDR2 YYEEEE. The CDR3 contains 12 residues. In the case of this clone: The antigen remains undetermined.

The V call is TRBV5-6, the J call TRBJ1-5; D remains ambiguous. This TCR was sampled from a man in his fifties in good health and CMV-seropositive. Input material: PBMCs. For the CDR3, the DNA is TGTGCCAGCAGCCACAAGAATCAGCCCCAGCATTTT. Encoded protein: CASSHKNQPQHF.